Listed below are T cell receptor beta chains from one sample, sequenced in a study of blood T cell repertoires in COVID-19. Assay: immunoSEQ multiplex PCR; the TCRdb copy retains only in-frame clones and omits some. This table has 80,000 or so clones, about 90% appearing once. The sample was peripheral blood. The receptors stem from a woman in her fifties or sixties in a cohort sampled during active COVID-19. Each CDR3 is given with its conserved first and last residue. A D gene is named only where the DNA matches it firmly. For some rows the clone size is stated as once, few or many, or as a class when expanded; others skip it.

clone_size: .
d_call: .
v_call: TRBV28
j_call: TRBJ2-7
cdr3_aa: CASSLGGAGQYEQYF
cdr3_nt: TGTGCCAGCAGTCTCGGGGGAGCGGGACAATACGAGCAGTACTTC

clone_size: once
d_call: TRBD2
v_call: TRBV5-1
j_call: TRBJ2-3
cdr3_aa: CASSPPGLAGDYTQYF
cdr3_nt: TGCGCCAGCAGCCCGCCGGGACTAGCGGGAGACTATACGCAGTATTTT

clone_size: once
d_call: .
v_call: TRBV28
j_call: TRBJ2-5
cdr3_aa: CASTYQETQYF
cdr3_nt: TGTGCCAGCACCTACCAAGAGACCCAGTACTTC

clone_size: .
d_call: .
v_call: TRBV19
j_call: TRBJ2-1
cdr3_aa: CASSITGGSTSWGLSEQFF
cdr3_nt: TGTGCCAGTAGTATAACCGGGGGGTCGACTAGCTGGGGGCTCAGTGAGCAGTTCTTC

clone_size: .
d_call: TRBD2
v_call: TRBV29-1
j_call: TRBJ2-2
cdr3_aa: CSAMIMASGRSGELFF
cdr3_nt: TGCAGCGCTATGATCATGGCTAGCGGGAGGTCCGGGGAGCTGTTTTTT

clone_size: once
d_call: .
v_call: TRBV3-1/TRBV3-2
j_call: TRBJ2-3
cdr3_aa: CASSQGSGTDTQYF
cdr3_nt: TGTGCCAGCAGCCAGGGGAGTGGGACAGATACGCAGTATTTT

clone_size: .
d_call: TRBD1
v_call: TRBV27
j_call: TRBJ1-2
cdr3_aa: CASSRWSGQSYGYTF
cdr3_nt: TGTGCCAGCAGCCGATGGTCGGGACAGAGCTATGGCTACACCTTC

clone_size: .
d_call: TRBD2
v_call: TRBV7-2
j_call: TRBJ2-2
cdr3_aa: CASSYSGTNTGELFF
cdr3_nt: TGTGCCAGTAGCTATAGCGGGACGAACACCGGGGAGCTGTTTTTT

clone_size: .
d_call: .
v_call: TRBV2
j_call: TRBJ2-7
cdr3_aa: CASSGGTPHYEQYF
cdr3_nt: TGTGCCAGCAGTGGAGGGACTCCCCACTACGAGCAGTACTTC

clone_size: .
d_call: .
v_call: TRBV29-1
j_call: TRBJ1-2
cdr3_aa: CSSQTGGGYTF
cdr3_nt: TGCAGCTCCCAGACAGGTGGAGGCTACACCTTC

clone_size: .
d_call: .
v_call: TRBV30
j_call: TRBJ2-3
cdr3_aa: CAWSTNWRAQDPDSGGTDTQYF
cdr3_nt: TGTGCCTGGAGTACAAATTGGAGGGCCCAGGACCCCGACAGCGGAGGCACAGATACGCAGTATTTT